A selection of T cell receptor beta chains follows, all from one sample in a study of beta chain features in type 1 diabetes. Measured with immunoSEQ multiplex PCR; TCRdb has only the in-frame clones, and not every one. The table includes about 240,000 clones, approximately 15% detected once. The sequencing input was naive CD4+ T cells from blood. The receptors were sampled from a man aged 30 to 45 with type 1 diabetes. Both conserved end residues are part of each CDR3. The D gene is left open where the match is weak. Some rows have no size entry. The others give once, few or many, or a class for an expanded clone.

v_call: TRBV12-5; j_call: TRBJ2-1; clone_size: -; d_call: TRBD2; cdr3_nt: TGTGCTAGTGGTAACTCGGGACTAGCGGGGGCCGATGAGCAGTTCTTC; cdr3_aa: CASGNSGLAGADEQFF
v_call: TRBV9; j_call: TRBJ2-5; clone_size: -; d_call: TRBD2; cdr3_nt: TGTGCCAGCAGCGTAGCTACCCCCACCGTGGGCGGGGGGGAGACCCAGTACTTC; cdr3_aa: CASSVATPTVGGGETQYF
v_call: TRBV4-2; j_call: TRBJ2-6; clone_size: -; d_call: -; cdr3_nt: TGTGCCAGCAGCCAAGAGAGGATGGCTGGGGCCAACGTCCTGACTTTC; cdr3_aa: CASSQERMAGANVLTF
v_call: TRBV7-9; j_call: TRBJ2-7; clone_size: few; d_call: -; cdr3_nt: TGTGCCAGCAGTTCCTCGGAGATAACCTACGAGCAGTACTTC; cdr3_aa: CASSSSEITYEQYF
v_call: TRBV5-1; j_call: TRBJ2-1; clone_size: -; d_call: TRBD2; cdr3_nt: TGCGCCAGCAGCCTTCGGCCGGCGGGAGGGAACAATGAGCAGTTCTTC; cdr3_aa: CASSLRPAGGNNEQFF
v_call: TRBV7-9; j_call: TRBJ1-2; clone_size: -; d_call: TRBD1; cdr3_nt: TGTGCCAGCAGCTCCGGACAGGGGGAGTTTCTGAACTATGGCTACACCTTC; cdr3_aa: CASSSGQGEFLNYGYTF
v_call: TRBV30; j_call: TRBJ1-2; clone_size: few; d_call: TRBD1; cdr3_nt: TGTGCCTGGGGTCGGACAGGGTATGGCTACACCTTC; cdr3_aa: CAWGRTGYGYTF
v_call: TRBV11-2; j_call: TRBJ2-5; clone_size: few; d_call: -; cdr3_nt: TGTGCCAGCAGCTCCCCGAGGGCCCAAGAGACCCAGTACTTC; cdr3_aa: CASSSPRAQETQYF
v_call: TRBV2; j_call: TRBJ1-1; clone_size: few; d_call: TRBD1; cdr3_nt: TGTGCCAGAGGGACAGGGGGCGTTAACACTGAAGCTTTCTTT; cdr3_aa: CARGTGGVNTEAFF
v_call: TRBV25-1; j_call: TRBJ2-5; clone_size: few; d_call: -; cdr3_nt: TGTGCCAGAACGCAGCGGGAGACCCAGTACTTC; cdr3_aa: CARTQRETQYF
v_call: TRBV2; j_call: TRBJ2-3; clone_size: -; d_call: TRBD2; cdr3_nt: TGTGCCAGCAGTCCGGGACTAGTGAGGACAGATACGCAGTATTTT; cdr3_aa: CASSPGLVRTDTQYF
v_call: TRBV7-9; j_call: TRBJ2-7; clone_size: few; d_call: TRBD1; cdr3_nt: TGTGCCAGCAGCTCTCCACGGGCCGGGCAGGGGGCTTACGAGCAGTACTTC; cdr3_aa: CASSSPRAGQGAYEQYF
v_call: TRBV2; j_call: TRBJ2-5; clone_size: -; d_call: TRBD1; cdr3_nt: TGTGCCAGCAGGAGGACAGGGGGCCCAGAGACCCAGTACTTC; cdr3_aa: CASRRTGGPETQYF
v_call: TRBV27; j_call: TRBJ1-6; clone_size: few; d_call: TRBD1; cdr3_nt: TGTGCCAGCAGCATGACAGGGGGCAAGGGTTCACCCCTCCACTTT; cdr3_aa: CASSMTGGKGSPLHF
v_call: TRBV5-1; j_call: TRBJ2-3; clone_size: few; d_call: TRBD1; cdr3_nt: TGCGCCAGCAGCTTGCCAGGGGGCTCAGATACGCAGTATTTT; cdr3_aa: CASSLPGGSDTQYF
v_call: TRBV5-4; j_call: TRBJ2-5; clone_size: -; d_call: TRBD2; cdr3_nt: TGTGCCAGCAGCCAGACTAGCGGGGAGGGAGAGACCCAGTACTTC; cdr3_aa: CASSQTSGEGETQYF
v_call: TRBV5-1; j_call: TRBJ2-3; clone_size: few; d_call: TRBD2; cdr3_nt: TGCGCCAGCAGCAACAACGTACTAGCGGGGACCAACACAGATACGCAGTATTTT; cdr3_aa: CASSNNVLAGTNTDTQYF
v_call: TRBV9; j_call: TRBJ2-2; clone_size: -; d_call: -; cdr3_nt: TGTGCCAGCAGGGTAGGGCCTAACACCGGGGAGCTGTTTTTT; cdr3_aa: CASRVGPNTGELFF
v_call: TRBV5-6; j_call: TRBJ1-1; clone_size: -; d_call: -; cdr3_nt: TGTGCCAGCAGCTTAGGCAGGGGTGGCACTGAAGCTTTCTTT; cdr3_aa: CASSLGRGGTEAFF
v_call: TRBV30; j_call: TRBJ2-5; clone_size: few; d_call: -; cdr3_nt: TGTGCCTGGAGAGGGGCAGGGGAACAAGAGACCCAGTACTTC; cdr3_aa: CAWRGAGEQETQYF
v_call: TRBV6-5; j_call: TRBJ2-3; clone_size: -; d_call: TRBD2; cdr3_nt: TGTGCCAGCAGTTACCGGGAGGTTCGGAGTACGCAGTATTTT; cdr3_aa: CASSYREVRSTQYF
v_call: TRBV18; j_call: TRBJ1-2; clone_size: -; d_call: -; cdr3_nt: TGTGCCAGCTCCCCCCCCGGTTCCTATGGCTACACCTTC; cdr3_aa: CASSPPGSYGYTF
v_call: TRBV11-2; j_call: TRBJ2-7; clone_size: -; d_call: -; cdr3_nt: TGTGCCAGCAGCGCGATACGGTACGAGCAGTACTTC; cdr3_aa: CASSAIRYEQYF
v_call: TRBV5-1; j_call: TRBJ1-2; clone_size: -; d_call: -; cdr3_nt: TGCGCCAGCAGACAAGAAGTCAACTATGGCTACACCTTC; cdr3_aa: CASRQEVNYGYTF
v_call: TRBV27; j_call: TRBJ2-7; clone_size: -; d_call: -; cdr3_nt: TGTGCCAGCAGTAAGTCGACAGCGGGCGAGCAGTACTTC; cdr3_aa: CASSKSTAGEQYF
v_call: TRBV4-1; j_call: TRBJ2-5; clone_size: -; d_call: TRBD1; cdr3_nt: TGCGCCAGCAGCCAAGATCCGGGACAGGGAGGGGAGACCCAGTACTTC; cdr3_aa: CASSQDPGQGGETQYF
v_call: TRBV5-4; j_call: TRBJ2-7; clone_size: few; d_call: TRBD1; cdr3_nt: TGTGCCAGCAGCCAATCCGGGACAGGGACCAACGAGCAGTACTTC; cdr3_aa: CASSQSGTGTNEQYF
v_call: TRBV5-1; j_call: TRBJ1-2; clone_size: -; d_call: TRBD1; cdr3_nt: TGCGCCAGCAGCACGGGACAGGGTTCGCTAAACTATGGCTACACCTTC; cdr3_aa: CASSTGQGSLNYGYTF
v_call: TRBV5-1; j_call: TRBJ2-1; clone_size: -; d_call: -; cdr3_nt: TGCGCCAGCAGCTCGGTTAGCTCCTACAATGAGCAGTTCTTC; cdr3_aa: CASSSVSSYNEQFF
v_call: TRBV5-4; j_call: TRBJ1-1; clone_size: -; d_call: TRBD1; cdr3_nt: TGTGCCAGCAGCTCCCCGGGACAGGGAATGAACACTGAAGCTTTCTTT; cdr3_aa: CASSSPGQGMNTEAFF
v_call: TRBV19; j_call: TRBJ2-2; clone_size: -; d_call: -; cdr3_nt: TGTGCCAGTAGTAGTCAGTCGGAGACCGGGGAGCTGTTTTTT; cdr3_aa: CASSSQSETGELFF
v_call: TRBV7-2; j_call: TRBJ2-1; clone_size: -; d_call: TRBD2; cdr3_nt: TGTGCCAGCAGCTTAGATCCTAGCGGGAGGGCCCGTGAGCAGTTCTTC; cdr3_aa: CASSLDPSGRAREQFF
v_call: TRBV7-9; j_call: TRBJ2-3; clone_size: few; d_call: TRBD1; cdr3_nt: TGTGCCAGCGGACAGGTCGAGAGTTTAGATACGCAGTATTTT; cdr3_aa: CASGQVESLDTQYF
v_call: TRBV11-2; j_call: TRBJ2-7; clone_size: -; d_call: -; cdr3_nt: TGTGCCAGCAGCTTTACTACAGGGAAGTTTTACGAGCAGTACTTC; cdr3_aa: CASSFTTGKFYEQYF
v_call: TRBV30; j_call: TRBJ1-1; clone_size: -; d_call: -; cdr3_nt: TGTGCCTGGAGTGTAAACGGGGGCACTGAAGCTTTCTTT; cdr3_aa: CAWSVNGGTEAFF
v_call: TRBV29-1; j_call: TRBJ2-3; clone_size: -; d_call: TRBD2; cdr3_nt: TGCAGCCTCGCTCATAGCGGGAGCTTAGATACGCAGTATTTT; cdr3_aa: CSLAHSGSLDTQYF
v_call: TRBV13; j_call: TRBJ2-3; clone_size: few; d_call: TRBD2; cdr3_nt: TGTGCCAGCAGCTTACGTCCCAAGACTAGCGGGAGTTCTGATACGCAGTATTTT; cdr3_aa: CASSLRPKTSGSSDTQYF
v_call: TRBV11-2; j_call: TRBJ2-7; clone_size: -; d_call: -; cdr3_nt: TGTGCCAGCAGCTCCGCGGGATACGAGCAGTACTTC; cdr3_aa: CASSSAGYEQYF